The rows below give T cell receptor beta chains drawn from one sample of a study of T cells in Graves' hyperthyroidism and ophthalmopathy. TCRdb redid the calling of the multiplex PCR reads with MiXCR, one entry per CDR3 protein. This table holds a few hundred thousand distinct CDR3 sequences, approximately 44% found once. Sequencing used peripheral blood or thyroid tissue (not recorded which). The receptors shown here come from a woman younger than 30 with Graves' hyperthyroidism. CDR3s include the opening cysteine and the closing phenylalanine or tryptophan. The D gene is left open where the match is weak. Size is omitted from some rows. Given values are once, few, many or a class for expanded clones.

v_call,j_call,clone_size,d_call,cdr3_aa,cdr3_nt
TRBV20-1,TRBJ1-2,many,NA,CSASAGWGPYGYTF,TGCAGTGCTAGTGCCGGGTGGGGTCCGTATGGCTACACCTTC
TRBV24-1,TRBJ2-3,many,NA,CATSDPREASTDTQYF,TGTGCCACCAGTGACCCCAGGGAGGCCAGCACAGATACGCAGTATTTT
TRBV7-3,TRBJ1-1,NA,TRBD1,CASSQPDRGTEAFF,TGCGCCAGCAGCCAACCGGACAGGGGGACTGAAGCTTTCTTT
TRBV29-1,TRBJ1-2,few,NA,CSAVSGGYTF,TGCAGCGCCGTCAGTGGTGGCTACACCTTC
TRBV7-3,TRBJ1-2,many,TRBD1,CASSPGGFDGYTF,TGTGCCAGCAGCCCAGGGGGCTTCGATGGCTACACCTTC
TRBV5-6,TRBJ1-4,few,NA,CASSLEVGFEKLFF,TGTGCCAGCAGCTTGGAGGTTGGCTTCGAAAAACTGTTTTTT
TRBV29-1,TRBJ2-5,NA,NA,CSVDRTVQETQYF,TGCAGCGTTGACAGGACAGTACAAGAGACCCAGTACTTC
TRBV7-9,TRBJ2-3,few,NA,CASSLTGTTDTQYF,TGTGCCAGCAGCTTGACCGGGACCACAGATACGCAGTATTTT
TRBV7-9,TRBJ2-3,NA,NA,CASSLVRADTQYF,TGTGCCAGCAGCTTAGTGAGGGCAGATACGCAGTATTTT
TRBV6-6,TRBJ2-7,NA,NA,CASSLWVDSYEQYF,TGTGCCAGCAGTTTATGGGTGGACTCCTACGAGCAGTACTTC
TRBV9,TRBJ2-5,many,NA,CASSVPGKETQYF,TGTGCCAGCAGCGTACCAGGGAAAGAGACCCAGTACTTC
TRBV7-9,TRBJ2-3,many,NA,CASSLARGGTSTDTQYF,TGTGCCAGCAGCTTAGCCCGGGGCGGGACTAGCACAGATACGCAGTATTTT
TRBV20-1,TRBJ1-5,many,TRBD1,CSAREGASNQPQHF,TGCAGTGCGAGGGAGGGGGCTAGCAATCAGCCCCAGCATTTT
TRBV13,TRBJ2-7,many,NA,CASSSGFYEQYF,TGTGCCAGCAGCTCGGGGTTCTACGAGCAGTACTTC
TRBV20-1,TRBJ1-6,few,NA,CSAREPGGSPLHF,TGCAGTGCTAGAGAACCCGGTGGTTCACCCCTCCACTTT
TRBV29-1,TRBJ2-1,NA,NA,CSLRSYNEQFF,TGCAGCCTAAGATCCTACAATGAGCAGTTCTTC
TRBV6-1,TRBJ2-5,NA,NA,CASSEWNGNQPQYF,TGTGCCAGCAGTGAATGGAACGGGAATCAGCCCCAGTACTTC
TRBV19,TRBJ1-5,NA,NA,CASSPSQAGSHHQPQHF,TGTGCCAGTAGTCCCAGTCAAGCCGGGTCCCATCATCAGCCCCAGCATTTT
TRBV15,TRBJ2-1,NA,NA,CATSRRSSYNEQFF,TGTGCCACCAGCAGACGTAGCTCCTACAATGAGCAGTTCTTC
TRBV20-1,TRBJ2-3,few,NA,CSASYDSTDTQYF,TGCAGTGCCAGCTACGATAGCACAGATACGCAGTATTTT
TRBV11-3,TRBJ1-5,many,NA,CASSVQGDQPQHF,TGTGCCAGCAGCGTACAGGGAGATCAGCCCCAGCATTTT
TRBV7-9,TRBJ1-2,few,NA,CASSPPWGTYGYTF,TGTGCCAGCAGTCCTCCTTGGGGTACCTATGGCTACACCTTC
TRBV11-3,TRBJ1-5,many,NA,CASSFGENQPQHF,TGTGCCAGCAGCTTCGGGGAGAATCAGCCCCAGCATTTT
TRBV29-1,TRBJ1-2,many,NA,CSVEWGVGGYTF,TGCAGCGTTGAGTGGGGGGTAGGTGGCTACACCTTC
TRBV2,TRBJ1-4,NA,NA,CASMPPVAGGGLGKLFF,TGTGCCAGCATGCCCCCCGTAGCGGGGGGCGGGTTAGGAAAACTGTTTTTT
TRBV29-1,TRBJ1-4,NA,NA,CSQDWEQDEKLFF,TGCAGCCAAGATTGGGAGCAAGATGAAAAACTGTTTTTT
TRBV7-2,TRBJ1-1,NA,TRBD1,CASSIDREYTEAFF,TGTGCCAGCAGTATCGACAGGGAGTACACTGAAGCTTTCTTT
TRBV7-2,TRBJ1-4,many,NA,CASQRSGVEKLFF,TGTGCCAGCCAGAGATCGGGGGTTGAAAAACTGTTTTTT
TRBV5-1,TRBJ2-6,NA,NA,CASSPGVGANVLAF,TGCGCCAGCAGCCCAGGCGTTGGGGCCAACGTCCTGGCTTTC
TRBV6-5,TRBJ2-7,many,TRBD1,CASSLGTGGSEQYF,TGTGCCAGCAGTTTAGGGACAGGGGGCTCCGAGCAGTACTTC
TRBV5-4,TRBJ2-5,few,NA,CASSLGGPGDQETQYF,TGTGCCAGCAGCTTGGGGGGGCCGGGAGACCAAGAGACCCAGTACTTC
TRBV20-1,TRBJ1-5,few,NA,CSARDPMRRQARNQPQHF,TGCAGTGCTAGAGACCCAATGCGACGTCAGGCGCGCAATCAGCCCCAGCATTTT
TRBV12-3/TRBV12-4,TRBJ2-5,NA,TRBD2,CASSLQVREGRETQYF,TGTGCCAGCAGTTTACAAGTGAGGGAGGGCAGAGAGACCCAGTACTTC
TRBV11-2,TRBJ1-1,NA,NA,CVSSSSVYAEAFF,TGTGTCAGCAGCTCATCTGTGTACGCTGAAGCTTTCTTT
TRBV10-3,TRBJ1-2,NA,NA,CAISDRALGYTF,TGTGCCATCAGTGATCGGGCGCTTGGCTACACCTTC
TRBV2,TRBJ2-7,NA,NA,CASSLIIGSETYEQYF,TGTGCCAGCTCCCTGATAATAGGTAGCGAAACCTACGAGCAGTACTTC
TRBV7-7,TRBJ2-7,NA,NA,CASSLGSPYEQYF,TGTGCCAGCAGCTTGGGATCCCCTTACGAGCAGTACTTC
TRBV12-3/TRBV12-4,TRBJ1-5,once,NA,CASSLTDYEHF,TGTGCCAGCAGTTTGACAGACTACGAGCATTTT
TRBV4-1,TRBJ1-2,many,NA,CASSQDRTGTYGYTF,TGCGCCAGCAGCCAAGACAGGACTGGAACTTATGGCTACACCTTC
TRBV29-1,TRBJ2-7,once,TRBD2,CSVGGGDYEQYF,TGCAGCGTTGGGGGGGGGGACTACGAGCAGTACTTC
TRBV30,TRBJ2-7,NA,TRBD2,CAWSPLAGEDEQYF,TGTGCCTGGAGTCCACTAGCGGGAGAGGACGAGCAGTACTTC
TRBV20-1,TRBJ2-2,many,NA,CSARPRERVNTGELFF,TGCAGTGCTCGCCCCCGCGAGCGGGTGAACACCGGGGAGCTGTTTTTT
TRBV29-1,TRBJ2-7,NA,TRBD1,CTGTGSYEQYF,TGCACCGGGACAGGGTCCTACGAGCAGTACTTC
TRBV24-1,TRBJ2-7,NA,NA,CATSDLSGKYNEQYF,TGTGCCACCAGTGATTTGTCAGGGAAGTACAATGAGCAGTACTTC
TRBV19,TRBJ1-1,many,NA,CASRAEGLTEAFF,TGTGCCAGTAGGGCAGAGGGCCTTACTGAAGCTTTCTTT
TRBV6-5,TRBJ2-7,NA,NA,CASSPTVTYEQYF,TGTGCCAGCAGCCCGACAGTGACCTACGAGCAGTACTTC
TRBV20-1,TRBJ2-7,many,NA,CSVPRDFSYEQYF,TGCAGTGTCCCCCGGGACTTCTCCTACGAGCAGTACTTC
TRBV9,TRBJ2-3,NA,TRBD1,CASSADRGTDTQYF,TGTGCCAGCAGCGCCGACAGGGGCACAGATACGCAGTATTTT
TRBV5-1,TRBJ1-1,NA,TRBD1,CASSLIRDRGYVNTEAFF,TGCGCCAGCAGCTTGATCCGCGACAGGGGTTATGTGAACACTGAAGCTTTCTTT